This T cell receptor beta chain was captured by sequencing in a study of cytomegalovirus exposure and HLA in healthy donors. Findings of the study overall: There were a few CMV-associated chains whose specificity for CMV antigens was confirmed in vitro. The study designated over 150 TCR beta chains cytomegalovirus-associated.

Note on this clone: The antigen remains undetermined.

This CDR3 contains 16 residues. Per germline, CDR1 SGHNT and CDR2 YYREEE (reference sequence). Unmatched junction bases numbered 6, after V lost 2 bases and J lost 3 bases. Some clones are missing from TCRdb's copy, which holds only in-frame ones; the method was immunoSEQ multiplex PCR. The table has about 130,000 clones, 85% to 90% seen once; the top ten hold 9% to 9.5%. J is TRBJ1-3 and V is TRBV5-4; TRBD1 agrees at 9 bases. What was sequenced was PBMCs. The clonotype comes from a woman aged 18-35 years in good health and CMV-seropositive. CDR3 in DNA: TGTGCCAGCAGCTTTGGACAGGGGAAAGGTGGAAACACCATATATTTT. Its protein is CASSFGQGKGGNTIYF. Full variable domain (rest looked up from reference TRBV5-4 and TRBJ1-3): ETGVTQSPTHLIKTRGQQVTLRCSSQSGHNTVSWYQQALGQGPQFIFQYYREEENGRGNFPPRFSGLQFPNYSSELNVNALELDDSALYLCASSFGQGKGGNTIYFGEGSWLTVV.